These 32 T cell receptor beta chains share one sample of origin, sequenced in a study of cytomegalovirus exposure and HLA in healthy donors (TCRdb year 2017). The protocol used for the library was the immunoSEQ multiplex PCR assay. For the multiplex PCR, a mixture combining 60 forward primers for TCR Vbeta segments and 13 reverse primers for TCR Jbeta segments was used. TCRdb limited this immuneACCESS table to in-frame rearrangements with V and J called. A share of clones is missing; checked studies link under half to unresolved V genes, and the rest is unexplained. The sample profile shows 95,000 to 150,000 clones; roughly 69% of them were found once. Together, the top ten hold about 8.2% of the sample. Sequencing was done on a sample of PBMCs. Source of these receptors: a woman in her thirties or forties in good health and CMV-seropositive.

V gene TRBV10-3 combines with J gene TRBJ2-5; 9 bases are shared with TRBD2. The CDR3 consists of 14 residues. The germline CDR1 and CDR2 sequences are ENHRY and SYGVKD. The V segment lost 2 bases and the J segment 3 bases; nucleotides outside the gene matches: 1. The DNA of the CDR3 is TGTGCCATCAGTGAGATAGCGGGGGAAGAGACCCAGTACTTC. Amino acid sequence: CAISEIAGEETQYF.

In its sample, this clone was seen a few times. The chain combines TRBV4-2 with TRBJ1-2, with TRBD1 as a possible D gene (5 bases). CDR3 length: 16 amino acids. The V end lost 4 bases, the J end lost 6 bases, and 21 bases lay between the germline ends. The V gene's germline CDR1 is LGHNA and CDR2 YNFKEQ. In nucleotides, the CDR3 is TGTGCCAGCAGCCCTAAACCGGAGGGGTATGATGATGGCTACACCTTC. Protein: CASSPKPEGYDDGYTF.

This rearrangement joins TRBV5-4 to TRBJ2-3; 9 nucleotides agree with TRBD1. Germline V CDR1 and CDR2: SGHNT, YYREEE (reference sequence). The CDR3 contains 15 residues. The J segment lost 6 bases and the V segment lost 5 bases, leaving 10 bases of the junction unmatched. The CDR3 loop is CASSRDTTGGDTQYF. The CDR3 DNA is TGTGCCAGCAGTCGCGATACTACAGGGGGCGATACGCAGTATTTT.

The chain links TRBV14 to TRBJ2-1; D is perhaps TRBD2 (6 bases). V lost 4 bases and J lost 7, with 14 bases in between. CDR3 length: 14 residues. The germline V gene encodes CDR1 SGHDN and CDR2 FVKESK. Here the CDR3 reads CASSPWQGGNEQFF. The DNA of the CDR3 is TGTGCCAGCAGCCCGTGGCAGGGAGGAAATGAGCAGTTCTTC.

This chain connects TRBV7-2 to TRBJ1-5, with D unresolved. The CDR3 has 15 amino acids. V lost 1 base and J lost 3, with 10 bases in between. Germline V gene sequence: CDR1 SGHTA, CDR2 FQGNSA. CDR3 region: CASSLEGGSNQPQHF. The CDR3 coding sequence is TGTGCCAGCAGCTTAGAAGGAGGGTCCAATCAGCCCCAGCATTTT.

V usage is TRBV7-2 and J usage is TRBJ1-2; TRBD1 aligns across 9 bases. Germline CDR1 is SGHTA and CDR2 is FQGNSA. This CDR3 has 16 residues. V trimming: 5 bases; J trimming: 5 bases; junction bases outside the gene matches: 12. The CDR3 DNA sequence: TGTGCCAGCAGCGCGGGACAGGGAAAGGGTGGTTATGGCTACACCTTC. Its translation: CASSAGQGKGGYGYTF.

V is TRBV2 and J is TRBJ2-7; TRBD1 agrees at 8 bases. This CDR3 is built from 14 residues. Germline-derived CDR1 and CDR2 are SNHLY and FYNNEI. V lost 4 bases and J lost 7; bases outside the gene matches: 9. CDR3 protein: CASSVGQGSGEQYF. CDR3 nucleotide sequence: TGTGCCAGCAGTGTTGGACAGGGAAGTGGGGAGCAGTACTTC.

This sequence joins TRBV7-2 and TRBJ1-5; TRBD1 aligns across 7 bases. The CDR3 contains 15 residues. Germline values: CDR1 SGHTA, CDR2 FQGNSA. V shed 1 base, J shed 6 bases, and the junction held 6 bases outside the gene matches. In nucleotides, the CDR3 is TGTGCCAGCAGCTTAGACAGGGGCTTCGGTCAGCCCCAGCATTTT. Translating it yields CASSLDRGFGQPQHF.

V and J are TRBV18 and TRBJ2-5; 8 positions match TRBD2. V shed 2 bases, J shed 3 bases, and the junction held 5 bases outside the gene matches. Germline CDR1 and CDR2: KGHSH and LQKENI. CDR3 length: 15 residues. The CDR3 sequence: CASSPLSGGKETQYF. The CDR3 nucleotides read TGTGCCAGCTCACCATTGAGCGGGGGAAAAGAGACCCAGTACTTC.

The DNA of the CDR3 is TGTGCCAGCAGCTGGTACGGGAGCTCCTATAATTCACCCCTCCACTTT. It is translated as CASSWYGSSYNSPLHF. The chain joins TRBV5-4 to TRBJ1-6, with D hard to call. This CDR3 spans 16 amino acids. Germline-derived CDR1 and CDR2 are SGHNT and YYREEE (reference sequence). V was trimmed by 3 bases and J by 0 bases, leaving 10 bases between them.

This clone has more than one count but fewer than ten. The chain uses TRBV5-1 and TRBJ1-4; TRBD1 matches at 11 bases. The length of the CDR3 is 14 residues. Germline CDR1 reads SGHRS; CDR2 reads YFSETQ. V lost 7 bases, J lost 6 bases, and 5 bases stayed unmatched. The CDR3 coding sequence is TGCGCCAGCCGCCGGGGACAGGGGGATGAAAAACTGTTTTTT. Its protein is CASRRGQGDEKLFF.

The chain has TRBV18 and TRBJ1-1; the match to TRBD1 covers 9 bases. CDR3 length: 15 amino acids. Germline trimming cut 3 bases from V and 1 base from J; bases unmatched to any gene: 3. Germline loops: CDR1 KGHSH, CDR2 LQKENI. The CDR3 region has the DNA TGTGCCAGCTCACCGGGGACAGGGTGGAACACTGAAGCTTTCTTT. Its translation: CASSPGTGWNTEAFF.

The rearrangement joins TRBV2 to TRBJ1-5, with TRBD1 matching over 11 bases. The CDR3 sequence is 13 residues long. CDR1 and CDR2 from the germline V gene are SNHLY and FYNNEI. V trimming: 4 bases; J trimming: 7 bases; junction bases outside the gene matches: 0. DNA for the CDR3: TGTGCCAGCAGTGGGACAGGGGGCCAGCCCCAGCATTTT. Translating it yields CASSGTGGQPQHF.

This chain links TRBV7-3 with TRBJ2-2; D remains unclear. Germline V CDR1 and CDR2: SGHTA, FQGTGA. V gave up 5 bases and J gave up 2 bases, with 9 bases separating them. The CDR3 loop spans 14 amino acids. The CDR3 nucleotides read TGTGCCAGCAGCCCGAACCTAAACACCGGGGAGCTGTTTTTT. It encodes CASSPNLNTGELFF.

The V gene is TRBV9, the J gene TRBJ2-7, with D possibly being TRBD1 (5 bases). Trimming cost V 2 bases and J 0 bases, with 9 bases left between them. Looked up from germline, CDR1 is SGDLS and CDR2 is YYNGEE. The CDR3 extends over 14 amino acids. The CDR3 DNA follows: TGTGCCAGCAGCGTGGGGCAGACCTCCTACGAGCAGTACTTC. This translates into CASSVGQTSYEQYF.

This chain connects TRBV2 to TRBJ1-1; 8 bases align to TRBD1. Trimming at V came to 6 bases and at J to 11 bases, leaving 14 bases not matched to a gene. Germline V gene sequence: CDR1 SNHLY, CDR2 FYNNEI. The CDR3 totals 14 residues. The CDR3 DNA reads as TGTGCCAGCAGGGATGGGGCAGGGGGCATGTACGCTTTCTTT. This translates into CASRDGAGGMYAFF.

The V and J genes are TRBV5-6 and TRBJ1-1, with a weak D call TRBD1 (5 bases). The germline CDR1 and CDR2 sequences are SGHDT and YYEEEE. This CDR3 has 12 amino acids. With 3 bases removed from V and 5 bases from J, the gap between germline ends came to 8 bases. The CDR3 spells CASSSGGTEAFF. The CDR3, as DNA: TGTGCCAGCAGCTCGGGGGGGACTGAAGCTTTCTTT.

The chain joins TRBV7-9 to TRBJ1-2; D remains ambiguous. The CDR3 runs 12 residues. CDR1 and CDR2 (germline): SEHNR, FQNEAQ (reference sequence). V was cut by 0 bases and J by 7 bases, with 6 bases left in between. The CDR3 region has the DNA TGTGCCAGCAGCTTAGCGAGAAGTGGCTACACCTTC. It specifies CASSLARSGYTF.

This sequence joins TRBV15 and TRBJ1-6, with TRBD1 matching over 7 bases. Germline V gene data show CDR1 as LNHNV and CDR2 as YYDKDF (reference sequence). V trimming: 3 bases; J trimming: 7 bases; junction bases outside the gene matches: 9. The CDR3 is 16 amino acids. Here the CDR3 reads CATSRKTGTENSPLHF. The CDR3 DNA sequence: TGTGCCACCAGCAGGAAAACCGGGACAGAAAATTCACCCCTCCACTTT.

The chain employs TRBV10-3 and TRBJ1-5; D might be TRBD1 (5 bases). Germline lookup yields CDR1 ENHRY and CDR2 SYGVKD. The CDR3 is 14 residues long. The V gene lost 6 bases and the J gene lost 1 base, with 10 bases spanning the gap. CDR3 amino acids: CAISDSRSNQPQHF. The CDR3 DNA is TGTGCCATCAGCGACAGTAGGAGCAATCAGCCCCAGCATTTT.

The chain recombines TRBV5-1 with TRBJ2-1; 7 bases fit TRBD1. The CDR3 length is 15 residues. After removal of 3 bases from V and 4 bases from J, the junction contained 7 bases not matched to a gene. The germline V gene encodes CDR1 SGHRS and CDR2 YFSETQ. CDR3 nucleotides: TGCGCCAGCAGCTCCCAGGGGGAATTTTACAATGAGCAGTTCTTC. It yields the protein CASSSQGEFYNEQFF. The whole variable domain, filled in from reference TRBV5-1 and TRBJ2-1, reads KAGVTQTPRYLIKTRGQQVTLSCSPISGHRSVSWYQQTPGQGLQFLFEYFSETQRNKGNFPGRFSGRQFSNSRSEMNVSTLELGDSALYLCASSSQGEFYNEQFFGPGTRLTVL.

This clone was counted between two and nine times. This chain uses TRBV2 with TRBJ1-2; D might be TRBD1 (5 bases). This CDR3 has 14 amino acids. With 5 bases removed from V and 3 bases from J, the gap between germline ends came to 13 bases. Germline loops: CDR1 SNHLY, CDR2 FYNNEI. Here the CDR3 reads CASSPRGGDYGYTF. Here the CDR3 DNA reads TGTGCCAGCAGTCCACGGGGGGGGGACTATGGCTACACCTTC.

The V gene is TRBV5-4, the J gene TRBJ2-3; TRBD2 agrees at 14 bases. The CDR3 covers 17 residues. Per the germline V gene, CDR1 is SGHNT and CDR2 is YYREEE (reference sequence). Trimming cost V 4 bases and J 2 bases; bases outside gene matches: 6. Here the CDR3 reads CASSPGTSGGLTDTQYF. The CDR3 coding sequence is TGTGCCAGCAGCCCGGGGACTAGCGGGGGCCTCACAGATACGCAGTATTTT.

DNA of the CDR3: TGTGCCAGCAGCTCGGAACGACAGTTCGCTGGAAACACCATATATTTT. Its translation: CASSSERQFAGNTIYF. This chain uses TRBV7-9 with TRBJ1-3; tentative D call: TRBD1 (5 bases). This CDR3 is built from 16 residues. Germline V gene data show CDR1 as SEHNR and CDR2 as FQNEAQ (reference sequence). V was cut by 4 bases and J by 2 bases, with 15 bases left in between.

The CDR3 DNA is TGTGCCAGCTCACCAGTGGGACAGGGGGCCGGTGGTGGCTACACCTTC. It is translated as CASSPVGQGAGGGYTF. The V gene is TRBV18, the J gene TRBJ1-2; 12 bases line up with TRBD1. Germline-derived CDR1 and CDR2 are KGHSH and LQKENI. CDR3 length: 16 residues. V lost 2 bases, J lost 7 bases, and 8 bases stayed unmatched.

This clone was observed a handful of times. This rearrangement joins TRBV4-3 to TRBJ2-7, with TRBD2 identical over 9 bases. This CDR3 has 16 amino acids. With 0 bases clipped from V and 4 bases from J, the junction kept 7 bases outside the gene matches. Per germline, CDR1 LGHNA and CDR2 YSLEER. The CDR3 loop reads CASSQDAGGGHYEQYF. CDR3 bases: TGCGCCAGCAGCCAAGATGCGGGGGGGGGCCATTACGAGCAGTACTTC.

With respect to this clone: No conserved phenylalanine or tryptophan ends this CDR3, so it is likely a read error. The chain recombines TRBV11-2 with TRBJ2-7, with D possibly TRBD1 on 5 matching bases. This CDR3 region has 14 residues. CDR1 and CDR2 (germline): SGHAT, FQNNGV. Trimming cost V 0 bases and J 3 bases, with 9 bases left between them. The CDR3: CASSLDNRFYEQYI. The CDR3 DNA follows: TGTGCCAGCAGCTTAGACAACAGGTTCTACGAGCAGTACATC.

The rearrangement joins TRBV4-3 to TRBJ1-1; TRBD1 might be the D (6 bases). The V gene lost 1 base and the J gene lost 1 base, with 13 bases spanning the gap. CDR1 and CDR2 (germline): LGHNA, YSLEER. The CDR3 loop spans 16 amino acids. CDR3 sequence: CASSQGSPGANTEAFF. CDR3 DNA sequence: TGCGCCAGCAGCCAAGGGAGCCCAGGGGCGAACACTGAAGCTTTCTTT.

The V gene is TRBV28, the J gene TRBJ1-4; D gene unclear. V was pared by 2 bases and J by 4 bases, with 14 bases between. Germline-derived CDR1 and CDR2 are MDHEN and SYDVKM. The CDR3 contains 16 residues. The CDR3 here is CASSLNWSYGNEKLFF. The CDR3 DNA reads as TGTGCCAGCAGTTTAAATTGGTCGTACGGTAATGAAAAACTGTTTTTT.

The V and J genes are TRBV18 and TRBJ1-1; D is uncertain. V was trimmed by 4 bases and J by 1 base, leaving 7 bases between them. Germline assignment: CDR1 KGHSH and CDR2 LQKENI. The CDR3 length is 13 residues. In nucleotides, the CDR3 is TGTGCCAGCTCACGGGCACAGAACACTGAAGCTTTCTTT. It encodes CASSRAQNTEAFF. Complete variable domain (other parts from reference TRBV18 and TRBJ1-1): NAGVMQNPRHLVRRRGQEARLRCSPMKGHSHVYWYRQLPEEGLKFMVYLQKENIIDESGMPKERFSAEFPKEGPSILRIQQVVRGDSAAYFCASSRAQNTEAFFGQGTRLTVV.

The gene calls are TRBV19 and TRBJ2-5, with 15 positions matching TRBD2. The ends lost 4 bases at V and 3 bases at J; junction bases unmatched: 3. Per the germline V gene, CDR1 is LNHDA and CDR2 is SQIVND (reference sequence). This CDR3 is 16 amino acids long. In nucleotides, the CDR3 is TGTGCCAGTAGTACCCGGACTAGCGGGGGGGAAGAGACCCAGTACTTC. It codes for CASSTRTSGGEETQYF.

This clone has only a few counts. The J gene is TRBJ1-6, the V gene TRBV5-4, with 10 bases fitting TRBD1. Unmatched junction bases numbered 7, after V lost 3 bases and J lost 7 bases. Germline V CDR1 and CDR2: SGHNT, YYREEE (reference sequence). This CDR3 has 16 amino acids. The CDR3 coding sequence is TGTGCCAGCAGCTCCGCTTCGGGACAGGGGAATTCACCCCTCCACTTT. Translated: CASSSASGQGNSPLHF. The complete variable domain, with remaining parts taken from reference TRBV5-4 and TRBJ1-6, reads ETGVTQSPTHLIKTRGQQVTLRCSSQSGHNTVSWYQQALGQGPQFIFQYYREEENGRGNFPPRFSGLQFPNYSSELNVNALELDDSALYLCASSSASGQGNSPLHFGNGTRLTVT.